Listed below are T cell receptor beta chains from one sample, sequenced in a study of blood T cell repertoires in COVID-19. The repertoire was sequenced with immunoSEQ multiplex PCR; TCRdb's copy has only in-frame clones and lacks some. The repertoire holds around 250,000 clones, with approximately 80% as singletons. Source material: PBMCs or T cells enriched from blood (not recorded which). The source of these receptors is a man aged 40-50 years who had been exposed to COVID-19. The CDR3 runs from the conserved cysteine through the conserved F or W. The D gene is left open where the match is weak. Size tells how often a clone was seen (once, few, many) or the class of an expanded clone, and some rows leave it out.

D gene	V gene	J gene	clone size	CDR3 protein	CDR3 DNA
TRBD1	TRBV6-1	TRBJ2-7	-	CASSEMGRGYEQYF	TGTGCCAGCAGTGAAATGGGCAGGGGGTACGAGCAGTACTTC
-	TRBV5-6	TRBJ1-3	-	CASSFRRSSGNTIYF	TGTGCCAGCAGCTTTAGAAGGAGCTCTGGAAACACCATATATTTT
TRBD2	TRBV10-3	TRBJ2-3	-	CAGGEGDTQYF	TGTGCCGGAGGGGAGGGAGATACGCAGTATTTT
TRBD2	TRBV3-1/TRBV3-2	TRBJ2-7	-	CASSRETSGSYEQYF	TGTGCCAGCAGCCGCGAAACTAGCGGGTCCTACGAGCAGTACTTC
-	TRBV2	TRBJ2-1	-	CASSEDQVSYNEQFF	TGTGCCAGCAGTGAAGATCAGGTATCCTACAATGAGCAGTTCTTC
TRBD1	TRBV5-1	TRBJ1-6	few	CASSLYGTGNSPLHF	TGCGCCAGCAGCTTGTACGGGACAGGCAATTCACCCCTCCACTTT
-	TRBV5-6	TRBJ1-2	-	CASIIWGGYGYTF	TGTGCCAGCATCATCTGGGGGGGCTATGGCTACACCTTC
-	TRBV7-2	TRBJ2-7	-	CASSVGPHSYEQYF	TGTGCCAGCAGCGTAGGTCCCCACTCCTACGAGCAGTACTTC
-	TRBV30	TRBJ1-1	-	CAWSVARDMMNTEAFF	TGTGCCTGGAGTGTAGCCCGGGACATGATGAACACTGAAGCTTTCTTT
-	TRBV5-3	TRBJ2-3	-	CARSRVNTGHHF	TGTGCCAGAAGCCGAGTAAATACGGGACACCATTTT
-	TRBV12-3/TRBV12-4	TRBJ1-6	few	CATPDGIPLHF	TGTGCCACCCCGGACGGGATTCCCCTCCACTTT
-	TRBV7-3	TRBJ2-1	-	CASSPNSYNEQFF	TGTGCCAGCAGCCCTAATTCCTACAATGAGCAGTTCTTC
-	TRBV7-3	TRBJ2-5	once	CASSSPGGNQYF	TGTGCCAGCAGTTCCCCTGGGGGGAACCAGTACTTC
-	TRBV5-5	TRBJ2-3	-	CASSLRGRADTQYF	TGTGCCAGCAGCTTGAGAGGGAGAGCTGATACGCAGTATTTT
-	TRBV27	TRBJ2-7	-	CASSPQGPIYEQYF	TGTGCCAGCAGCCCGCAGGGCCCCATCTACGAGCAGTACTTC
-	TRBV11-2	TRBJ2-3	-	CASSLTSPTDTQYF	TGTGCCAGCAGCTTGACATCCCCCACAGATACGCAGTATTTT
-	TRBV6-1	TRBJ2-3	many	CASSDRLVSDTQYF	TGTGCCAGCAGTGACCGACTAGTTTCAGATACGCAGTATTTT
TRBD2	TRBV3-1/TRBV3-2	TRBJ2-7	-	CASSRKREPSYEQYF	TGTGCCAGCAGCCGCAAGCGGGAGCCGTCCTACGAGCAGTACTTC
TRBD1	TRBV9	TRBJ1-2	-	CASSVNRDRGDYGYTF	TGTGCCAGCAGCGTCAACCGGGACAGGGGTGACTATGGCTACACCTTC
-	TRBV25-1	TRBJ2-7	-	CARPRYYEQYF	TGTGCCAGACCACGGTACTACGAGCAGTACTTC
-	TRBV2	TRBJ2-2	-	CASRIGGPNTGELFF	TGTGCCAGCAGGATCGGGGGTCCGAACACCGGGGAGCTGTTTTTT
-	TRBV12-5	TRBJ1-5	-	CASGRGTPKLGNQPQHF	TGTGCTAGTGGACGAGGGACACCCAAACTGGGCAATCAGCCCCAGCATTTT
-	TRBV7-2	TRBJ1-3	-	CASSSPLRDLIGNTIYF	TGTGCCAGCAGCTCCCCACTCCGGGACTTGATTGGAAACACCATATATTTT
TRBD1	TRBV11-2	TRBJ1-3	-	CASSLPGGSGNTIYF	TGTGCCAGCAGCTTACCAGGGGGCTCTGGAAACACCATATATTTT
-	TRBV4-1	TRBJ2-1	-	CASSQDDDYEQFF	TGCGCCAGCAGCCAAGACGACGACTATGAGCAGTTCTTC
-	TRBV6-5	TRBJ1-5	-	CASRAGNQPQHF	TGTGCCAGCAGAGCGGGGAATCAGCCCCAGCATTTT
-	TRBV20-1	TRBJ1-1	-	CSASLQVYTEAFF	TGCAGTGCTAGTCTCCAGGTATACACTGAAGCTTTCTTT
-	TRBV27	TRBJ2-2	few	CASRQRGSTGELFF	TGTGCCAGCAGGCAGCGAGGGTCCACCGGGGAGCTGTTTTTT
-	TRBV27	TRBJ2-7	-	CASSLKTTTYEQYF	TGTGCCAGCAGTTTGAAGACAACCACCTACGAGCAGTACTTC
-	TRBV25-1	TRBJ1-3	-	CASLSSSGNTIYF	TGTGCCAGCCTTAGTTCGTCTGGAAACACCATATATTTT
TRBD2	TRBV29-1	TRBJ2-2	-	CSVAASGSNTGELFF	TGCAGCGTTGCTGCTAGCGGGTCGAACACCGGGGAGCTGTTTTTT
-	TRBV29-1	TRBJ1-1	-	CSSRATNTEAFF	TGCAGCTCCAGGGCCACGAACACTGAAGCTTTCTTT
TRBD1	TRBV19	TRBJ2-2	-	CASKGQGRDTGELFF	TGTGCCAGTAAAGGACAGGGGAGGGACACCGGGGAGCTGTTTTTT
TRBD2	TRBV19	TRBJ2-1	-	CASSIGGTSGRDNEQFF	TGTGCCAGTAGTATAGGTGGGACTAGCGGGAGGGACAATGAGCAGTTCTTC
TRBD1	TRBV5-1	TRBJ1-2	-	CASSYGTGVNYGYTF	TGCGCCAGCAGCTACGGGACAGGGGTTAACTATGGCTACACCTTC
-	TRBV5-1	TRBJ2-2	-	CASSLVIELAISPTGELFF	TGCGCCAGCAGCTTGGTCATCGAACTAGCTATTTCTCCCACCGGGGAGCTGTTTTTT
-	TRBV2	TRBJ1-5	-	CASKGDMAEYSNQPQHF	TGTGCCAGCAAGGGGGACATGGCGGAATATAGCAATCAGCCCCAGCATTTT
-	TRBV12-3/TRBV12-4	TRBJ2-1	-	CASRIGGNEQFF	TGTGCCAGCAGAATTGGGGGGAATGAGCAGTTCTTC
-	TRBV5-4	TRBJ2-5	-	CASSLRRVGETQYF	TGTGCCAGCAGCCTGCGGAGGGTTGGAGAGACCCAGTACTTC
-	TRBV3-1/TRBV3-2	TRBJ2-7	-	CASSQDAGTAPREQYF	TGTGCCAGCAGCCAAGACGCGGGGACGGCGCCTAGAGAGCAGTACTTC
-	TRBV15	TRBJ1-3	once	CATSREGVAGNTIYF	TGTGCCACCAGCAGAGAGGGAGTGGCTGGAAACACCATATATTTT
-	TRBV4-1	TRBJ1-3	-	CASSLRTDPGNTIYF	TGCGCCAGCAGCCTCAGGACAGACCCTGGAAACACCATATATTTT
TRBD2	TRBV2	TRBJ2-2	-	CASKAGPNTGELFF	TGTGCCAGCAAAGCGGGACCGAACACCGGGGAGCTGTTTTTT
-	TRBV14	TRBJ1-4	-	CASSQVRSGDLFF	TGTGCCAGCAGCCAAGTCCGCTCGGGGGACCTGTTTTTT